A selection of T cell receptor beta chains follows, all from one sample in a study of vaccination effects on CD4 cells after COVID-19. Which antigens these TCRs recognize remains unknown. TCRdb keeps only in-frame clones here, not all; method: immunoSEQ multiplex PCR. The sample yields roughly 33,000 clones, roughly four fifths seen once. Sequencing was performed on CD4+ T cells from PBMCs cultured without peptide, taken after COVID-19 vaccination. Receptors were obtained from a human donor who had a prior SARS-CoV-2 infection. Each CDR3 is given with its conserved first and last residue. Fields, in order: D gene, J gene, CDR3 length, V gene, clone size, CDR3 protein, CDR3 DNA. The D gene is left open where the match is weak. Rows give clone size only sometimes, using once, few, many, or a class for an expanded clone.

- TRBJ1-2 13 TRBV6-5 once CASRAGTAYGYTF TGTGCCAGCAGAGCCGGGACGGCCTATGGCTACACCTTC
TRBD1 TRBJ2-1 15 TRBV2 - CASRAWDRGNDEQFF TGTGCCAGCAGGGCGTGGGACAGGGGGAACGATGAGCAGTTCTTC
TRBD2 TRBJ2-3 19 TRBV27 - CASSYVGGGGDLRTDTQYF TGTGCCAGCAGTTATGTGGGTGGGGGGGGAGACTTAAGAACAGATACGCAGTATTTT
- TRBJ2-1 16 TRBV18 once CASSPPGGAQNNEQFF TGTGCCAGCTCACCACCGGGAGGTGCCCAAAACAATGAGCAGTTCTTC
- TRBJ2-7 12 TRBV3-1/TRBV3-2 - CASSPSSYEQYF TGTGCCAGCAGCCCAAGCTCCTACGAGCAGTACTTC
- TRBJ2-1 15 TRBV7-3 - CASSLDSGYIDEQFF TGTGCCAGCAGCTTAGACAGCGGGTATATTGATGAGCAGTTCTTC
- TRBJ2-1 16 TRBV6-5 once CASSWTLGLDYNEQFF TGTGCCAGCAGTTGGACCCTGGGCCTAGATTACAATGAGCAGTTCTTC
TRBD1 TRBJ2-3 17 TRBV11-3 - CASSLAGTGGGTDTQYF TGTGCCAGCAGCTTAGCCGGGACAGGGGGCGGCACAGATACGCAGTATTTT
- TRBJ2-1 15 TRBV6-4 - CASSASLASYNEQFF TGTGCCAGCAGTGCTTCACTAGCCTCCTACAATGAGCAGTTCTTC
- TRBJ1-5 15 TRBV5-5 - CASSLYVQNFQPQHF TGTGCCAGCAGCTTGTACGTACAGAACTTTCAGCCCCAGCATTTT
- TRBJ2-6 14 TRBV27 - CASGPGSGANVLTF TGTGCCAGCGGTCCGGGATCTGGGGCCAACGTCCTGACTTTC
- TRBJ2-1 15 TRBV3-1/TRBV3-2 - CASSQVDQYLNEQFF TGTGCCAGCAGCCAAGTCGACCAGTACCTCAATGAGCAGTTCTTC
TRBD1 TRBJ1-1 15 TRBV18 - CASSPLQGDNTEAFF TGTGCCAGCTCACCACTACAGGGGGACAACACTGAAGCTTTCTTT
- TRBJ2-3 16 TRBV7-9 once CASSLAKGSGTDTQYF TGTGCCAGCAGCTTAGCGAAGGGGTCGGGCACAGATACGCAGTATTTT
- TRBJ2-3 11 TRBV20-1 - CSARDLDTQYF TGCAGTGCTAGAGATTTAGATACGCAGTATTTT
- TRBJ2-7 13 TRBV5-1 - CASGPGESSEQYF TGCGCCAGCGGGCCGGGCGAATCCTCGGAGCAGTACTTC
TRBD1 TRBJ2-1 13 TRBV5-1 - CASSADRGNEQFF TGCGCCAGCAGCGCAGACAGGGGCAATGAGCAGTTCTTC
- TRBJ2-7 14 TRBV2 few CASSGGASPYEQYF TGTGCCAGCAGTGGAGGGGCCTCACCCTACGAGCAGTACTTC
TRBD2 TRBJ2-7 15 TRBV5-8 - CASSLDLAGVYEQYF TGTGCCAGCAGCTTGGATCTAGCGGGAGTCTACGAGCAGTACTTC
- TRBJ2-5 13 TRBV4-1 - CASSQGDKETQYF TGCGCCAGCAGCCAAGGGGACAAAGAGACCCAGTACTTC
- TRBJ2-4 19 TRBV7-6 - CASSSTTRFSTLAKNIQYF TGTGCCAGCAGCTCAACGACAAGGTTCTCAACCCTAGCCAAAAACATTCAGTACTTC
TRBD2 TRBJ2-3 14 TRBV10-3 - CAVRLAGVTDTQYF TGTGCCGTCCGACTAGCGGGAGTGACAGATACGCAGTATTTT
- TRBJ2-5 14 TRBV7-2 - CASSLSVFQETQYF TGTGCCAGCAGCCTTTCGGTTTTTCAAGAGACCCAGTACTTC
- TRBJ2-2 13 TRBV12-3/TRBV12-4 few CASKIKSAGELFF TGTGCCAGCAAGATCAAGTCCGCCGGGGAGCTGTTTTTT
- TRBJ1-4 13 TRBV2 - CASARQVNEKLFF TGTGCCAGTGCCCGACAGGTTAATGAAAAACTGTTTTTT
- TRBJ1-1 14 TRBV5-1 - CASSFSGTNTEAFF TGCGCCAGCAGCTTCTCCGGGACGAACACTGAAGCTTTCTTT
- TRBJ2-3 11 TRBV20-1 medium-sized CSANRVYTQYF TGCAGTGCTAACCGGGTCTATACGCAGTATTTT
- TRBJ2-5 17 TRBV7-9 - CASSVSRASWGQETQYF TGTGCCAGCAGCGTTAGCCGGGCTAGCTGGGGTCAAGAGACCCAGTACTTC
- TRBJ2-3 13 TRBV5-4 - CASSAPRGDTQYF TGTGCCAGCAGCGCCCCCCGCGGAGATACGCAGTATTTT
- TRBJ1-5 12 TRBV12-3/TRBV12-4 - CASSFSEQPQHF TGTGCCAGCAGTTTTTCCGAACAGCCCCAGCATTTT
- TRBJ2-1 16 TRBV6-1 - CASSDQNPTAYNEQFF TGTGCCAGCAGTGACCAAAATCCCACCGCCTACAATGAGCAGTTCTTC
- TRBJ2-1 16 TRBV7-8 - CASSFWTLGQGGEQFF TGTGCCAGCAGCTTCTGGACTTTGGGACAAGGGGGTGAGCAGTTCTTC
- TRBJ2-3 13 TRBV18 few CASSPIPLDTQYF TGTGCCAGCTCACCTATCCCCCTAGATACGCAGTATTTT
- TRBJ2-7 15 TRBV7-3 - CASSLIGDATYEQYF TGTGCCAGCAGCTTAATAGGTGACGCGACCTACGAGCAGTACTTC
- TRBJ2-2 16 TRBV5-4 - CASSLAPGGNTGELFF TGTGCCAGCAGCTTAGCACCAGGCGGGAACACCGGGGAGCTGTTTTTT
TRBD2 TRBJ2-1 19 TRBV11-2 - CASSPTSGGASYRYNEQFF TGTGCCAGCAGCCCGACTAGCGGGGGGGCCTCTTATCGATACAATGAGCAGTTCTTC
- TRBJ1-1 14 TRBV2 - CASRRGAGNTEAFF TGTGCCAGCAGACGGGGGGCGGGTAACACTGAAGCTTTCTTT
- TRBJ1-2 11 TRBV30 few CAWARDGDYTF TGTGCCTGGGCCCGGGACGGGGACTACACCTTC
- TRBJ1-4 13 TRBV7-2 - CASSAAASEKLFF TGTGCCAGCAGCGCGGCGGCGAGTGAAAAACTGTTTTTT
- TRBJ2-3 15 TRBV11-2 - CASSQLGTSTDTQYF TGTGCCAGCAGCCAACTCGGGACGAGCACAGATACGCAGTATTTT
- TRBJ2-1 14 TRBV5-1 - CASSLAPTFYEQFF TGCGCCAGCAGCTTGGCCCCCACTTTCTATGAGCAGTTCTTC
- TRBJ2-3 13 TRBV7-2 - CASSLAFKDTQYF TGTGCCAGCAGCTTAGCCTTTAAAGATACGCAGTATTTT
- TRBJ1-5 14 TRBV28 - CASSPPRSHQPQHF TGTGCCAGCAGCCCCCCCAGGTCCCATCAGCCCCAGCATTTT
- TRBJ2-2 14 TRBV12-5 once CASGLYPNTGELFF TGTGCTAGTGGTTTATACCCAAACACCGGGGAGCTGTTTTTT
TRBD2 TRBJ2-5 16 TRBV4-1 - CASSLTSGGPPETQYF TGCGCCAGCAGCCTAACTAGCGGGGGGCCGCCAGAGACCCAGTACTTC
- TRBJ1-1 13 TRBV10-3 - CAIRTQGNTEAFF TGTGCCATCAGGACCCAGGGGAACACTGAAGCTTTCTTT
- TRBJ2-1 15 TRBV19 - CASSIVSFAYNEQFF TGTGCCAGTAGTATCGTGAGTTTCGCCTACAATGAGCAGTTCTTC
- TRBJ1-4 16 TRBV2 - CASRGLRGRYNEKLFF TGTGCCAGCAGGGGTCTTCGGGGGAGGTATAATGAAAAACTGTTTTTT
TRBD2 TRBJ2-3 16 TRBV7-6 medium-sized CASSRALAGATDTQYF TGTGCCAGCAGCCGGGCCCTAGCGGGGGCGACAGATACGCAGTATTTT
- TRBJ1-1 13 TRBV2 - CASSWGGNTEAFF TGTGCCAGCTCCTGGGGGGGTAACACTGAAGCTTTCTTT
- TRBJ2-3 11 TRBV7-9 few CASSFKDTQYF TGTGCCAGCAGCTTTAAAGATACGCAGTATTTT
- TRBJ2-5 14 TRBV4-1 - CASSQWGTSGTQYF TGCGCCAGCAGCCAATGGGGGACATCGGGGACCCAGTACTTC